The TCR beta chain described here comes from a study of CD8 T cells in Susac syndrome. This clonotype was picked up one time. V shed 4 bases and J shed 1 base, with 13 bases lying between them. Germline V gene data show CDR1 as SGHVS and CDR2 as FQNEAQ. There are 15 residues in the CDR3. An input of about 0.45 to 1 ug of RNA was subjected to reverse transcription using random hexamers. TCRdb used MiXCR to reprocess the immunoSEQ multiplex PCR reads, holding one entry per CDR3 protein. The sample holds about 190,000 distinct CDR3 sequences, around 95% seen once. The TCR sequence derives from a human donor with Susac syndrome. Sequenced: CD4+ T cells from PBMCs. J is TRBJ2-5 and V is TRBV7-8, with D possibly being TRBD1 (5 bases). The CDR3 nucleotides are TGTGCCAGCAGCTCAAGGGGTGTCTTCCAAGAGACCCAGTACTTC. Translation gives CASSSRGVFQETQYF.